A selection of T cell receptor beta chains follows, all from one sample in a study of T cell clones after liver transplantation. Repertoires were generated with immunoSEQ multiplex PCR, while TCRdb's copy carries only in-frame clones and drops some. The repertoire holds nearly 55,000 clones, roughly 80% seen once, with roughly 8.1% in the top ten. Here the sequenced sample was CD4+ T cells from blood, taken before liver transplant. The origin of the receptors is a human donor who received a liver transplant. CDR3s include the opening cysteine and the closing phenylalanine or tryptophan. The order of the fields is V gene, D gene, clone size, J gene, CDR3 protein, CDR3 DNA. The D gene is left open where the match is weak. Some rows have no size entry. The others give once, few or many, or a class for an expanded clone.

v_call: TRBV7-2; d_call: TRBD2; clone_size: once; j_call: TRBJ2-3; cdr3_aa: CASSWTSGTLGDTQYF; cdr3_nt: TGTGCCAGCAGCTGGACTAGCGGAACCCTTGGGGATACGCAGTATTTT
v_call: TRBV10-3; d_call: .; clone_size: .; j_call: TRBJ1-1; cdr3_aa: CAISEKGNTEAFF; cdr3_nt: TGTGCCATCAGTGAAAAGGGTAACACTGAAGCTTTCTTT
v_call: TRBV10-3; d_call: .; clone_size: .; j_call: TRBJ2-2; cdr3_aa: CAISGGKSATGELFF; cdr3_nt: TGTGCCATCAGTGGAGGGAAGTCGGCTACCGGGGAGCTGTTTTTT
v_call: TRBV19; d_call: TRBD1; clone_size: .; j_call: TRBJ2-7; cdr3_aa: CASSIIGTDDYEQYF; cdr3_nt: TGTGCCAGTAGTATAATAGGGACAGACGACTACGAGCAGTACTTC
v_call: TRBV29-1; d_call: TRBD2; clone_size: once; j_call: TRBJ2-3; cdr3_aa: CSALGTSGSSTDTQYF; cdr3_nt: TGCAGCGCCCTCGGGACTAGCGGATCTAGCACAGATACGCAGTATTTT
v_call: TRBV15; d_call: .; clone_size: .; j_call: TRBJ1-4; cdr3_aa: CATSRDSAVAKLFF; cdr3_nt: TGTGCCACCAGCAGAGATTCGGCAGTCGCGAAACTGTTTTTT
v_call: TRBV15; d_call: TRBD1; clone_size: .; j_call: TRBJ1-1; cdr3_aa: CATSRPTGAGYTEAFF; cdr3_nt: TGTGCCACCAGCAGACCGACAGGGGCGGGGTACACTGAAGCTTTCTTT
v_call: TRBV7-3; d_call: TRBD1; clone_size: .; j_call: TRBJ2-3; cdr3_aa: CASSRTGSTDTQYF; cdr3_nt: TGTGCCAGCAGTAGGACAGGATCCACAGATACGCAGTATTTT
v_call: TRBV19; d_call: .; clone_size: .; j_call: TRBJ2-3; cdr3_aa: CASAEGRLNTDTQYF; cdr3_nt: TGTGCCAGCGCGGAGGGCCGGCTTAACACAGATACGCAGTATTTT
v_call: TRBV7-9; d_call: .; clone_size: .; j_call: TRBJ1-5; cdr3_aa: CASSRTGGGNQPQHF; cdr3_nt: TGTGCCAGCAGCAGAACAGGTGGGGGCAATCAGCCCCAGCATTTT
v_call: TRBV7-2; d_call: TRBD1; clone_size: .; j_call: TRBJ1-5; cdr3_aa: CASSDRGNQPQHF; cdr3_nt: TGTGCCAGCAGCGACAGGGGGAATCAGCCCCAGCATTTT
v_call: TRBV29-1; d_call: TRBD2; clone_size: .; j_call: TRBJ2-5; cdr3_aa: CSLAGWGETQYF; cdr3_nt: TGCAGTTTAGCGGGATGGGGAGAGACCCAGTACTTC
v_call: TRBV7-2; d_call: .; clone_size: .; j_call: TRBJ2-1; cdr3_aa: CASSHKASFNEQFF; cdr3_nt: TGTGCCAGCAGCCACAAAGCTTCGTTCAATGAGCAGTTCTTC
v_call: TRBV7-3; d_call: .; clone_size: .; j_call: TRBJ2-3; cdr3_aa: CASSLNGGSTDTQYF; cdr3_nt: TGTGCCAGCAGCTTAAATGGCGGGAGCACAGATACGCAGTATTTT
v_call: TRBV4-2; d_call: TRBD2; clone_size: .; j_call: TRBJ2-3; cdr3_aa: CASSQVGLAGDLLSTDTQYF; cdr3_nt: TGTGCCAGCAGCCAAGTGGGACTAGCGGGCGACCTACTGAGCACAGATACGCAGTATTTT
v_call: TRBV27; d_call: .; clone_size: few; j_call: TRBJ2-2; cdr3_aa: CASSLRRQDPGELFF; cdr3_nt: TGTGCCAGCAGTTTACGTCGGCAGGACCCCGGGGAGCTGTTTTTT
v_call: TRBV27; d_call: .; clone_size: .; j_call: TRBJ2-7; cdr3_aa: CASRTPYEQYF; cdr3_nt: TGTGCCAGCAGAACACCCTACGAGCAGTACTTC
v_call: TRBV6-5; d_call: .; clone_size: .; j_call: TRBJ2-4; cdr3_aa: CASTSGRAKNIQYF; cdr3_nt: TGTGCCAGCACCTCGGGCAGGGCCAAAAACATTCAGTACTTC
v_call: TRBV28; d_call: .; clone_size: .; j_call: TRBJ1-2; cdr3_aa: CASSSGRSLYGYTF; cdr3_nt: TGTGCCAGCAGTTCTGGCAGGTCGCTCTATGGCTACACCTTC
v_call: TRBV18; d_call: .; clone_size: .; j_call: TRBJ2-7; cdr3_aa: CASSPTGDYEQYF; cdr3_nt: TGTGCCAGCTCACCGACAGGAGACTACGAGCAGTACTTC
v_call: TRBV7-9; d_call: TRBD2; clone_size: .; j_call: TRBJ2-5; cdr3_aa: CASSLAGRTSGSWETQYF; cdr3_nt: TGTGCCAGCAGCTTAGCGGGAAGGACTAGCGGGAGTTGGGAGACCCAGTACTTC
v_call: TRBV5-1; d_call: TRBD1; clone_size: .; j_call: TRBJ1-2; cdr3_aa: CASSAGGGSGGYTF; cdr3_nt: TGCGCCAGCAGTGCAGGGGGCGGCTCCGGCGGCTACACCTTC
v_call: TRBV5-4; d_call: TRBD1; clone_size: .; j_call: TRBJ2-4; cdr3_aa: CASSRGTGLNIQYF; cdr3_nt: TGTGCCAGCAGCCGAGGGACAGGCCTAAACATTCAGTACTTC
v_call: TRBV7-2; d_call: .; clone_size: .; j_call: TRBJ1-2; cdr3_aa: CASHPRGGPGIANYGYTF; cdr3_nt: TGTGCCAGCCACCCAAGAGGCGGACCCGGGATAGCTAACTATGGCTACACCTTC
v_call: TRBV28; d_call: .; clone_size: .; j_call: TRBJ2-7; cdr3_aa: CASSPTGGYSYEQYF; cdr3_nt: TGTGCCAGCTCCCCCACCGGGGGTTACTCCTACGAGCAGTACTTC
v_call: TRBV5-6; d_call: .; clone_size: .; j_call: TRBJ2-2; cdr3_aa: CASSWDIGPRATGELFF; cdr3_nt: TGTGCCAGCAGCTGGGACATTGGGCCGCGGGCCACCGGGGAGCTGTTTTTT